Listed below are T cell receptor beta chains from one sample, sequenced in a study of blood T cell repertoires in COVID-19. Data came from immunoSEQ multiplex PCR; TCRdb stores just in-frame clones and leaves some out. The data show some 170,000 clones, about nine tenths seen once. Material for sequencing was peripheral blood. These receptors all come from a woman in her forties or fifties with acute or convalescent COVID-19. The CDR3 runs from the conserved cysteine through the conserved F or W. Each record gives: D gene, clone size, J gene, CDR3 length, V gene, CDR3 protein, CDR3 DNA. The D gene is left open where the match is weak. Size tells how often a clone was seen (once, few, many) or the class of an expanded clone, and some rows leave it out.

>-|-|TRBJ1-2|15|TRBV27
CASSLWGGPDYGYTF
TGTGCCAGCAGTTTATGGGGGGGGCCCGACTATGGCTACACCTTC
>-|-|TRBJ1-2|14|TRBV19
CASSIGTITMGYTF
TGTGCCAGTAGTATTGGGACAATAACTATGGGCTACACCTTC
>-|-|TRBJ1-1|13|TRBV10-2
CASRAPPNTEAFF
TGCGCCAGCAGGGCCCCGCCGAACACTGAAGCTTTCTTT
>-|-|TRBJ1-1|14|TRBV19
CASTLSTGRTEAFF
TGTGCCAGTACCCTCAGCACGGGTCGCACTGAAGCTTTCTTT
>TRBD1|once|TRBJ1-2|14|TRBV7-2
CASSPLGQVYGYTF
TGTGCCAGCAGCCCACTAGGACAGGTATATGGCTACACCTTC
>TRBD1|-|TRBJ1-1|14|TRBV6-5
CASSYLDRGREAFF
TGTGCCAGCAGTTACCTCGACAGGGGGCGCGAAGCTTTCTTT
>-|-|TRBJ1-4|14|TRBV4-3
CASSPRSGDEKLFF
TGCGCCAGCAGCCCTAGGTCGGGGGATGAAAAACTGTTTTTT
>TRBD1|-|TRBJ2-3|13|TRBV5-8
CASSWDREDTQYF
TGTGCCAGCAGCTGGGACAGGGAGGATACGCAGTATTTT
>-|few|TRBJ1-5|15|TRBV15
CATSRDSHSNQPQHF
TGTGCCACCAGCAGAGATAGCCATAGCAATCAGCCCCAGCATTTT
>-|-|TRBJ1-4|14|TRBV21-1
CASSNTGGDEKLFF
TGTGCCAGCAGCAATACAGGGGGGGATGAAAAACTGTTTTTT
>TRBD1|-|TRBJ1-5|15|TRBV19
CATLNPGQGSQPQHF
TGTGCCACCCTGAATCCGGGACAGGGTAGTCAGCCCCAGCATTTT
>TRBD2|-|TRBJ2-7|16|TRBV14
CASSQRLAGTNYEQYF
TGTGCCAGCAGCCAAAGACTAGCGGGGACAAACTACGAGCAGTACTTC
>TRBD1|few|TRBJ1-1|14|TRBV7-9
CASSFIQGDTEAFF
TGTGCCAGCAGCTTTATCCAGGGGGACACTGAAGCTTTCTTT
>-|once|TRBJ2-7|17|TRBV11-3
CASSLGGSYTGRAEQYF
TGTGCCAGCAGCTTAGGGGGTTCCTATACAGGGAGGGCCGAGCAGTACTTC
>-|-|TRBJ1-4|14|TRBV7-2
CASSLYRANEKLFF
TGTGCCAGCAGCTTATATAGAGCTAATGAAAAACTGTTTTTT
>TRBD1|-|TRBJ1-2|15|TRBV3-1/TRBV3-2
CASSQVGQGRWGYTF
TGTGCCAGCAGCCAAGTGGGACAGGGGCGTTGGGGCTACACCTTC
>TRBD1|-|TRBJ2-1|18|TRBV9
CASSVSPGQTRSYNEQFF
TGTGCCAGCAGCGTTTCGCCGGGACAGACTCGCTCCTACAATGAGCAGTTCTTC
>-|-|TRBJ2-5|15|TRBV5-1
CASSSQGRAQETQYF
TGCGCCAGCAGTTCCCAGGGGAGGGCCCAAGAGACCCAGTACTTC
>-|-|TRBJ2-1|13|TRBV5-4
CASSHLEEGEQFF
TGTGCCAGCAGCCACCTCGAAGAGGGTGAGCAGTTCTTC
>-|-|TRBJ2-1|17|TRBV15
CATSRAGERSSYNEQFF
TGTGCCACCAGCAGAGCAGGGGAAAGAAGCTCCTACAATGAGCAGTTCTTC
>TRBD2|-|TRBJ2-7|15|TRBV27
CASSPLAGGEGEQYF
TGTGCCAGCAGTCCTTTAGCGGGAGGGGAAGGCGAGCAGTACTTC
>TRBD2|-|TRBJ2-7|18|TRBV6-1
CASSEAGTSGGAGIEQYF
TGTGCCAGCAGTGAAGCGGGGACTAGCGGGGGGGCCGGGATCGAGCAGTACTTC
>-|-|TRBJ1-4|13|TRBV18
CASSAGAVEKLFF
TGTGCCAGCTCAGCGGGGGCGGTTGAAAAACTGTTTTTT
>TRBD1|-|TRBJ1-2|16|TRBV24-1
CATSDAGTDFNYGYTF
TGTGCCACCAGTGATGCCGGGACAGATTTTAACTATGGCTACACCTTC
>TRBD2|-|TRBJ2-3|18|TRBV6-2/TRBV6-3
CASSYSSGGAFGTDTQYF
TGTGCCAGCAGTTATTCTAGCGGGGGGGCTTTTGGCACAGATACGCAGTATTTT